The entry below gives a single T cell receptor (beta chain) sequence along with its context. Original methodology: Cell counts per sample came from amplifying reference gene primers. TCRdb's copy holds only in-frame clones and misses some; the assay was immunoSEQ multiplex PCR. V, J and clone size are taken as reported in that table, and D and trimming were inferred from the DNA itself. The table records some 120,000 clones, about 80% of them present only once. The record originates from a study of blood T cell repertoires in COVID-19. Study overall: Sources were T cells, B-cell-depleted T cells, or PBMCs; the material itself was cDNA or gDNA.

The junction had 2 bases not matched to a gene; V was cut back by 5 bases and J by 7 bases. Looked up from germline, CDR1 is SNHLY and CDR2 is FYNNEI. The CDR3 is 13 residues long. The receptor comes from a woman aged 50 to 60 with acute or convalescent COVID-19. Source material: peripheral blood. The J gene is TRBJ2-4, the V gene TRBV2, with 10 nucleotides matching TRBD2. The DNA for the CDR3 is TGTGCCAGCAGTAGGGGACTAGCGAACATTCAGTACTTC. Encoded protein: CASSRGLANIQYF.